This entry features one T cell receptor (beta chain) sequence. The source of the sample is a study of blood T cell repertoires in COVID-19. V dropped 7 bases and J dropped 8 bases, with 15 bases sitting between them. The CDR3 sequence is 13 residues long. Germline-derived CDR1 and CDR2 are LNHDA and SQIVND (reference sequence). Measured with immunoSEQ multiplex PCR; TCRdb has only the in-frame clones, and not every one. The sample consists of 18,000 or so clones, 75% to 85% of them appearing once. The origin of this receptor is a man aged 80 or over with acute or convalescent COVID-19. The specimen sequenced was peripheral blood. The chain uses TRBV19 and TRBJ1-5; D remains unclear. The CDR3 DNA reads as TGTGCCAGTAATAAACCGCCCGCGGAGCCCCAGCATTTT. Its protein is CASNKPPAEPQHF.